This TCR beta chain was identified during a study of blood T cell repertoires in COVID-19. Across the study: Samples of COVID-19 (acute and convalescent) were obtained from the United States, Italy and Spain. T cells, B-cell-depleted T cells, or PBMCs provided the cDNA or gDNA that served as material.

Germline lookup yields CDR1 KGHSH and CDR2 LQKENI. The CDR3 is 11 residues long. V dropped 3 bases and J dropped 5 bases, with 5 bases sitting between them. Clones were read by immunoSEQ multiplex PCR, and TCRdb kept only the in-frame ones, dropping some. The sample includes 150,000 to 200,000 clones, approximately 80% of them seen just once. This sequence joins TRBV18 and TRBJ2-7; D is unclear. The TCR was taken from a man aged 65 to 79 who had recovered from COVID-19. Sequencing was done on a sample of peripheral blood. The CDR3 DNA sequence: TGTGCCAGCTCACCTGACAACGAGCAGTACTTC. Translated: CASSPDNEQYF.